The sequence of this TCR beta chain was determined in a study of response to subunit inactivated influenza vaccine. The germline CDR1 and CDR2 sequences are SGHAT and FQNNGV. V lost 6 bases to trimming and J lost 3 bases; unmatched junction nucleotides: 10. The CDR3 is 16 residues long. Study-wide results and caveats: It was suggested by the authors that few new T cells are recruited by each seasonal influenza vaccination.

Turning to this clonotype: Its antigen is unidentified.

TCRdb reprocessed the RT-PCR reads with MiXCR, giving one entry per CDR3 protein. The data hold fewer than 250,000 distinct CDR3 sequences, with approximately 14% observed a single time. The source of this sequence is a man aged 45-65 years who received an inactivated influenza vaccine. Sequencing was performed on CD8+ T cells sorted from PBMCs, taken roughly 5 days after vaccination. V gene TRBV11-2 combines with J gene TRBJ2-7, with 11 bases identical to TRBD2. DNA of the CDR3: TGTGCCAGCAGATCCGGGACTAGCGGTCCCCTCTACGAGCAGTACTTC. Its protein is CASRSGTSGPLYEQYF.